One sample yielded the 23 T cell receptor beta chains listed below, sequenced in a study of beta chain features in type 1 diabetes. Findings and caveats of the study: For Type 1 diabetes patients, all four CD4+ subsets carried TCRB CDR3s that were moderately but significantly shorter.

The antigens these receptors bind are not known. Reverse transcription of all isolated RNA meant that expressed TCRB transcripts were sequenced. The method was immunoSEQ multiplex PCR; TCRdb's version includes in-frame clones alone and lacks a portion of them. The sample comprises 95,000 to 150,000 clones, 16% of which are singletons, and less than 3% rests with the top ten. The sequenced sample consisted of central memory CD4+ T cells from blood. All receptors derive from a man between 25 and 39 years old with type 1 diabetes.

In this sample, this clone turned up a few times. The rearrangement links TRBV29-1 to TRBJ1-3; D gene ambiguous. Germline V CDR1 and CDR2: SQVTM, ANQGSEA. Trimming removed 4 bases from V and 0 bases from J, with 7 bases in between. The CDR3 sequence is 13 residues long. CDR3 amino acids: CSVVSYSGNTIYF. In DNA form, the CDR3 reads TGCAGCGTTGTCTCCTACTCTGGAAACACCATATATTTT. The full variable domain, its missing parts supplied by reference TRBV29-1 and TRBJ1-3, is SAVISQKPSRDICQRGTSLTIQCQVDSQVTMMFWYRQQPGQSLTLIATANQGSEATYESGFVIDKFPISRPNLTFSTLTVSNMSPEDSSIYLCSVVSYSGNTIYFGEGSWLTVV.

The rearrangement links TRBV4-3 to TRBJ1-6, with D tentatively TRBD1 (5 bases). The V gene's germline CDR1 is LGHNA and CDR2 YSLEER. V was cut by 1 base and J by 6 bases, with 10 bases left in between. The length of the CDR3 is 15 residues. The CDR3 DNA is TGCGCCAGCAGCCAAGGGACAAGGCGTAATTCACCCCTCCACTTT. Protein product: CASSQGTRRNSPLHF.

This clone was recorded a few times. The chain recombines TRBV19 with TRBJ2-6; D is possibly TRBD1 (5 bases). The V gene's germline CDR1 is LNHDA and CDR2 SQIVND (reference sequence). V shed 6 bases and J shed 2 bases, with 11 bases lying between them. This CDR3 contains 15 residues. The CDR3 reads CASRVLGPGANVLTF. CDR3 nucleotide sequence: TGTGCCAGTAGAGTTTTGGGGCCTGGGGCCAACGTCCTGACTTTC. Combining the CDR3 with reference TRBV19 and TRBJ2-6 gives the whole variable domain DGGITQSPKYLFRKEGQNVTLSCEQNLNHDAMYWYRQDPGQGLRLIYYSQIVNDFQKGDIAEGYSVSREKKESFPLTVTSAQKNPTAFYLCASRVLGPGANVLTFGAGSRLTVL.

The chain links TRBV29-1 to TRBJ1-5, with TRBD1 as a possible D gene (5 bases). CDR3 length: 14 amino acids. The germline V gene has CDR1 SQVTM and CDR2 ANQGSEA. Trimming took off 4 bases at V and 0 bases at J, with 10 bases between the two ends. The DNA of the CDR3 is TGCAGCGTTGGGCAGGGTAATAGCAATCAGCCCCAGCATTTT. Protein product: CSVGQGNSNQPQHF.

Comment on this clone: This likely stems from a read error, as it lies one base from a far larger clone. Other DNA sequences in this sample translate to the same CDR3. CDR3 nucleotides: TGTGCCAGCTCACGGTCCGGGACTAGCGGCCTCTATGAGCAGTTCTTC. Its protein is CASSRSGTSGLYEQFF. The rearrangement links TRBV18 to TRBJ2-1; 11 bases match TRBD2. The CDR3 consists of 16 residues. CDR1 is KGHSH and CDR2 is LQKENI in the germline V gene. The V gene end was trimmed by 4 bases and the J gene end by 8 bases; junction bases not matched to a gene: 10.

This clone has more than one count but fewer than ten. Distinct nucleotide sequences in the sample also encode this CDR3. This rearrangement joins TRBV7-2 to TRBJ2-1; 9 bases are shared with TRBD1. Germline lookup yields CDR1 SGHTA and CDR2 FQGNSA. V was clipped by 3 bases and J by 2 bases; unmatched bases: 2. The length of the CDR3 is 15 residues. CDR3 sequence: CASSLDRGPYNEQFF. The CDR3 DNA reads as TGTGCCAGCAGCTTGGACAGGGGCCCCTACAATGAGCAGTTCTTC.

This clone was seen a few times. V usage is TRBV6-1 and J usage is TRBJ2-7, with TRBD1 identical over 8 bases. Germline CDR1 and CDR2: MNHNS and SASEGT. CDR3 length: 15 amino acids. The V gene end was trimmed by 7 bases and the J gene end by 4 bases; junction bases not matched to a gene: 12. In DNA, the CDR3 is TGTGCCAGCACCGACCCGACAGGGGTAGGTTACGAGCAGTACTTC. Protein: CASTDPTGVGYEQYF.

The chain links TRBV7-8 to TRBJ1-5, with D possibly matching TRBD1 (6 bases). Germline-derived CDR1 and CDR2 are SGHVS and FQNEAQ. V lost 3 bases and J 0 bases, leaving 9 bases between the germline ends. The length of the CDR3 is 15 residues. The CDR3 coding sequence is TGTGCCAGCAGCTTGGGGGCGAATAGCAATCAGCCCCAGCATTTT. Its translation is CASSLGANSNQPQHF.

CDR3 sequence: CASKGRNTGELFF. CDR3 DNA: TGTGCCAGCAAGGGACGTAACACCGGGGAGCTGTTTTTT. This sequence joins TRBV6-5 and TRBJ2-2; D may match TRBD1 or TRBD2 (5 bases each). V was pared by 7 bases and J by 2 bases, with 8 bases between. Per germline, CDR1 MNHEY and CDR2 SVGAGI. The CDR3 covers 13 residues.

This clone was observed a few times. The chain combines TRBV7-2 with TRBJ1-3, with TRBD1 matching 8 bases. The junction had 9 bases not matched to a gene; V was cut back by 0 bases and J by 2 bases. Per the germline V gene, CDR1 is SGHTA and CDR2 is FQGNSA. The CDR3 has 18 amino acids. The CDR3 DNA sequence: TGTGCCAGCAGCTTAGCTCTGCACAGGGGGATCCCTGGAAACACCATATATTTT. Amino acid sequence: CASSLALHRGIPGNTIYF.

The chain carries TRBV7-2 and TRBJ2-5; D perhaps matches TRBD1 (6 bases). This CDR3 spans 14 amino acids. V lost 1 base and J 4 bases, leaving 10 bases between the germline ends. Germline V lookup: CDR1 SGHTA, CDR2 FQGNSA. The CDR3 is CASSLVTGRETQYF. In DNA form, the CDR3 reads TGTGCCAGCAGCTTAGTTACAGGGAGAGAGACCCAGTACTTC. The full variable domain, with the rest looked up from reference TRBV7-2 and TRBJ2-5, is GAGVSQSPSNKVTEKGKDVELRCDPISGHTALYWYRQSLGQGLEFLIYFQGNSAPDKSGLPSDRFSAERTGGSVSTLTIQRTQQEDSAVYLCASSLVTGRETQYFGPGTRLLVL.

The table lists this clone with a few counts. The V call is TRBV9, the J call TRBJ2-3; D is unclear. V was trimmed by 0 bases and J by 5 bases, leaving 10 bases between them. This CDR3 has 14 residues. Germline-derived CDR1 and CDR2 are SGDLS and YYNGEE. The CDR3 spells CASSVGGSGDTQYF. In DNA form, the CDR3 reads TGTGCCAGCAGCGTAGGAGGTAGTGGAGATACGCAGTATTTT.

This clone has more than one count but fewer than ten. It is likely a read error: a sequence one base away is far more abundant. V is TRBV5-4 and J is TRBJ2-7; 10 positions agree with TRBD1. CDR3 length equals 17 residues. V trimming: 0 bases; J trimming: 4 bases; junction bases outside the gene matches: 10. CDR1 is SGHNT, CDR2 YYREEE, per germline (reference sequence). The CDR3 region has the DNA TGTGCCAGCAGCTTGGGAGCGGGTAGACAGGGGGCATACGAGCAGTACTTC. Its translation is CASSLGAGRQGAYEQYF.

The chain uses TRBV4-3 and TRBJ2-2; D is undetermined. The V gene's germline CDR1 is LGHNA and CDR2 YSLEER. V lost 0 bases, J lost 6 bases, and 8 bases lay in between. This CDR3 spans 14 amino acids. CDR3 sequence: CASSQDLPPGELFF. CDR3 sequence (DNA): TGCGCCAGCAGCCAAGATCTCCCCCCCGGGGAGCTGTTTTTT.

In its sample, this clone was seen a few times. The rearrangement uses TRBV5-4 and TRBJ2-7, with D possibly being TRBD1 or TRBD2 (5 bases each). The germline V gene has CDR1 SGHNT and CDR2 YYREEE (reference sequence). V dropped 3 bases and J dropped 2 bases, with 12 bases sitting between them. The CDR3 consists of 14 residues. The CDR3 nucleotides read TGTGCCAGCAGCTCCGTCGGGACGGCCTACGAGCAGTACTTC. Translated, it gives CASSSVGTAYEQYF.

Comments on this clone: The same CDR3 can be traced to other DNA sequences in this sample. The V call is TRBV29-1, the J call TRBJ2-7; 12 bases fit TRBD2. The CDR3 contains 16 residues. The trim removed 6 bases at V and 10 bases at J, leaving 19 bases unmatched. Germline V gives CDR1 SQVTM, CDR2 ANQGSEA. This CDR3 reads CSVGSGLAGSHQEQYF. CDR3 DNA: TGCAGCGTGGGCTCCGGACTAGCGGGGTCCCATCAGGAACAGTACTTC.

The J gene is TRBJ2-3, the V gene TRBV15, with 8 bases lining up with TRBD2. The CDR3 runs 15 residues. Germline assignment: CDR1 LNHNV and CDR2 YYDKDF (reference sequence). After removal of 8 bases from V and 8 bases from J, the junction contained 15 bases not matched to a gene. CDR3 DNA: TGTGCCACCTCCCCGGGAGGGGCCCACCGAGCTACGCAGTATTTT. It encodes CATSPGGAHRATQYF.

This clone was seen a few times. The V and J genes are TRBV2 and TRBJ2-3, with D unclear. From germline, CDR1 is SNHLY and CDR2 FYNNEI. Trimming cost V 6 bases and J 2 bases, with 15 bases left between them. The CDR3 is made up of 15 amino acids. The CDR3 protein is CASSPMSSATDTQYF. Here the CDR3 DNA reads TGTGCCAGCAGCCCGATGTCTTCAGCCACAGATACGCAGTATTTT.

The rearrangement uses TRBV14 and TRBJ1-2; D is undetermined. CDR3 size: 15 residues. The V gene lost 0 bases and the J gene lost 1 base, with 9 bases spanning the gap. Germline V gene data show CDR1 as SGHDN and CDR2 as FVKESK. CDR3 amino acids: CASSQESGFNYGYTF. The CDR3 DNA sequence: TGTGCCAGCAGCCAAGAATCAGGATTTAACTATGGCTACACCTTC.

This clone has only a few counts. The chain combines TRBV7-8 with TRBJ2-5; 10 nucleotides match TRBD2. V lost 5 bases, J lost 2 bases, and 11 bases stayed unmatched. The germline V gene has CDR1 SGHVS and CDR2 FQNEAQ. This CDR3 is 17 amino acids long. The CDR3 DNA follows: TGTGCCAGCAGCGGGCCAGGGGCTAGCGGGGGACAAGAGACCCAGTACTTC. Its translation: CASSGPGASGGQETQYF.

This clone turned up a few times. The J gene is TRBJ2-5, the V gene TRBV6-1; D uncertain. CDR3 length equals 14 residues. Germline V gene sequence: CDR1 MNHNS, CDR2 SASEGT. Between the trimmed V and J ends, which lost 1 base and 5 bases, there was a span of 11 bases. In nucleotides, the CDR3 is TGTGCCAGCAGTGAAGGCGTCGGGTTGGAGACCCAGTACTTC. It yields the protein CASSEGVGLETQYF.

In this sample, this clone turned up a few times. The chain carries TRBV13 and TRBJ1-4; 7 positions match TRBD1. This CDR3 region has 14 residues. After removal of 2 bases from V and 7 bases from J, the junction contained 4 bases not matched to a gene. Germline assignment: CDR1 PRHDT and CDR2 FYEKMQ (reference sequence). The CDR3 coding sequence is TGTGCCAGCAGCTTACAGACAGGGCTTGAAAAACTGTTTTTT. Translation gives CASSLQTGLEKLFF.

The chain couples TRBV4-3 to TRBJ2-1; TRBD2 matches at 9 bases. Trimming removed 0 bases from V and 2 bases from J; junction bases left unmatched: 11. Germline CDR1 and CDR2: LGHNA and YSLEER. The CDR3 has 19 residues. The CDR3 DNA follows: TGCGCCAGCAGCCAAGACGGCATAGCGGCTAGCGGGGCCTACAATGAGCAGTTCTTC. The encoded protein is CASSQDGIAASGAYNEQFF.